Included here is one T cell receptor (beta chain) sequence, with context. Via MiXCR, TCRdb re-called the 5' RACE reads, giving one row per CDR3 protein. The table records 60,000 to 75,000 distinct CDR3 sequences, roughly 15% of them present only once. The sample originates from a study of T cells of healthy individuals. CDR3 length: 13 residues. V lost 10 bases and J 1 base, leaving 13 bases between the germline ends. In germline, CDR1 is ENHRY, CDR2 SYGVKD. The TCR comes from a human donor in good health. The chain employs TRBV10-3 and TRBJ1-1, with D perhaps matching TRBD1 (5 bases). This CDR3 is CANARGKNTEAFF. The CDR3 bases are TGTGCCAACGCGAGGGGTAAGAACACTGAAGCTTTCTTT.